This T cell receptor beta chain was captured by sequencing in a study of T cells in tuberculosis (dated by TCRdb to the late 2010s). Regarding the study in general: To characterize T cells specific for the mycobacterial lipid antigen glucose monomycolate (GMM), the study used CD1B tetramers together with high-throughput TCR immunosequencing. With 9 to 11 people per group, a South African clinical cohort compared IGRA-negative adolescents, IGRA-positive adolescents with latent tuberculosis, and adults with active tuberculosis.

At study entry, adolescents were screened for latent tuberculosis infection using a tuberculin skin test and the QuantiFERON-TB GOLD In-Tube IGRA. Unsorted cryopreserved PBMC were immunosequenced, covering on average roughly 100,000 T cells per clinical donor. Eleven high schools in the Worcester region of the Western Cape, South Africa, served as enrollment sites for adolescents aged 12 to 18 years. Around 10 adolescents infected with M. tuberculosis and around ten uninfected adolescents were chosen and matched for age and sex. PBMC from adolescents were isolated by density centrifugation from freshly drawn heparinized blood and were then cryopreserved. The germline V gene yields SQVTM for CDR1 and ANQGSEA for CDR2. V is reduced by 4 bases and J by 1 base, leaving a spacing of 14 bases between them. The CDR3 numbers 15 residues from cysteine through phenylalanine. Only the CDR3 region is kept as DNA, spanning 45 bases read in frame from base 1.

The immunoSEQ multiplex PCR assay was used to generate TCR libraries, with TCR-beta and/or TCR-alpha/delta assays applied to each sample. The Illumina high-throughput platform was used to sequence the amplified TCR libraries. As for the authors' bioinformatics: Clustering and dimensionality reduction relied on pairwise TCRdist distances among GMM-specific receptors from T cells that were either sorted ex vivo or expanded in vitro. Each clinical repertoire was assigned a mean NN-distance score, defined as the average TCRdist to the nearest 10% of tetramer-positive reference sequences. GEM TCR motif frequency was calculated as the fraction of unique TCRs that matched known GEM sequences by V/J usage and CDR3 length. Active tuberculosis was classified by linear discriminant analysis with leave-one-out cross-validation, implemented in scikit-learn. The clones in this table, taken by TCRdb from immuneACCESS, are in-frame only. Not every clone is retained; where verified, under half of the shortfall comes from an unresolved V gene, and the cause of the rest is unknown. That table supplies the V and J calls and clone size; D and trimming were determined from the DNA. The table for this sample lists 25,000 to 30,000 clones; roughly 89% of them were counted only once. The ten largest make up approximately 6.6% of the sample.

Paper-wide results and their limitations: Which clinical samples got chosen depended on the availability of cryopreserved specimens, and the active tuberculosis cases were adults, whereas the controls were adolescents. The smaller NN-distances were partly driven by shorter CDR3-alpha lengths in active tuberculosis patients, and the difference for TCR-beta did not reach statistical significance. Smaller mean NN-distances to GMM-specific TCRs were observed in active tuberculosis TCR-alpha repertoires than in IGRA-negative controls, suggesting clonal expansion of GMM-specific TCRs. An accuracy of 87% (AUROC 0.85 to 0.9) was reached by a classifier using the diverse GMM-specific repertoire, compared with around 70% accuracy when GEM motif frequencies were used.

As to this clone: No antigen is known for it. Base qualities were left out, and no much larger clone turns up one base away.

The sequencing input was PBMCs. This sequence originates from a donor aged 5 to 30 with latent tuberculosis or without tuberculosis infection. The sequence joins TRBV29-1 to TRBJ1-3, with TRBD1 perhaps the D gene, on 5 matching bases. The sequenced DNA is TGCAGCGTTGGGGGCAGGGCCGAGTCTGGAAACACCATATATTTT. It encodes CSVGGRAESGNTIYF. The CDR3 plus the reference TRBV29-1 and TRBJ1-3 genes for the other parts give the full variable domain: SAVISQKPSRDICQRGTSLTIQCQVDSQVTMMFWYRQQPGQSLTLIATANQGSEATYESGFVIDKFPISRPNLTFSTLTVSNMSPEDSSIYLCSVGGRAESGNTIYFGEGSWLTVV.